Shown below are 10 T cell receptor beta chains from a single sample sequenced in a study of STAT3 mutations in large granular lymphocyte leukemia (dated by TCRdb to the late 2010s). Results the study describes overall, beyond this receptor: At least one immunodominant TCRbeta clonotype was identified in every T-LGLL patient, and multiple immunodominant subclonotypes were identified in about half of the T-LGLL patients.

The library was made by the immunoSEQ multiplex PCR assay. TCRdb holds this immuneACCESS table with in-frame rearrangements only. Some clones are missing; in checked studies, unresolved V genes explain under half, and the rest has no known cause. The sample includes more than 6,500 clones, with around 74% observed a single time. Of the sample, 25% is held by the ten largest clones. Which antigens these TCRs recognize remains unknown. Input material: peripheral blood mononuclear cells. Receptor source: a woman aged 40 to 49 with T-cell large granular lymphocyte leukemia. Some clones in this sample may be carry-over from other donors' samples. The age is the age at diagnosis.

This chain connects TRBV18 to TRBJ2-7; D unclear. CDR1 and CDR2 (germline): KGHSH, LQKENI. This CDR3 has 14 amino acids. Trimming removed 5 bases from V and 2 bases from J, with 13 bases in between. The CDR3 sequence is CASSGPGQAYEQYF. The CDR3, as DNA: TGTGCCAGCTCAGGTCCCGGGCAAGCCTACGAGCAGTACTTC.

The CDR3 DNA is TGCGCCAGCAGCCCAATAGCGGGAGGGCCCTCCTACGAGCAGTACTTC. Residues: CASSPIAGGPSYEQYF. J is TRBJ2-7 and V is TRBV5-1, with 11 bases matching TRBD2. V lost 4 bases, J lost 0 bases, and 6 bases stayed unmatched. The germline V gene encodes CDR1 SGHRS and CDR2 YFSETQ. The CDR3 totals 16 residues.

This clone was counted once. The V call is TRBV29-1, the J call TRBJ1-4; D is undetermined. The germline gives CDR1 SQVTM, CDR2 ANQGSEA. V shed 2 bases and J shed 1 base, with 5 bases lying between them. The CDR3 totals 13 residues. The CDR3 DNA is TGCAGCGTTGAACCGAGAACTAATGAAAAACTGTTTTTT. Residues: CSVEPRTNEKLFF.

The CDR3 DNA follows: TGCGCCAGCAGCGTGGAGGGCCAAGAGACCCAGTACTTC. Residues: CASSVEGQETQYF. This chain joins TRBV5-1 and TRBJ2-5; D is perhaps TRBD2 (6 bases). The CDR3 is 13 amino acids. Germline lookup yields CDR1 SGHRS and CDR2 YFSETQ. Trimming left V 4 bases short and J 1 base short, with 8 bases between.

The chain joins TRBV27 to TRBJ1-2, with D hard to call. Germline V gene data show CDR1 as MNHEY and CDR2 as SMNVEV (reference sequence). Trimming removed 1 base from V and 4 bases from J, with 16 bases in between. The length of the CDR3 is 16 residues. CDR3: CASSLFLSGTPYGYTF. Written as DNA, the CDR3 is TGTGCCAGCAGTTTATTTTTGTCTGGAACCCCCTATGGCTACACCTTC.

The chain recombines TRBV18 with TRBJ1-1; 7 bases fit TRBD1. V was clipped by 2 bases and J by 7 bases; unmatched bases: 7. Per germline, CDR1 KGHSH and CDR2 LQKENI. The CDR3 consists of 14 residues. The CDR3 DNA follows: TGTGCCAGCTCACCAGGAAGGGGGCAGGGTGAAGCTTTCTTT. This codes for CASSPGRGQGEAFF.

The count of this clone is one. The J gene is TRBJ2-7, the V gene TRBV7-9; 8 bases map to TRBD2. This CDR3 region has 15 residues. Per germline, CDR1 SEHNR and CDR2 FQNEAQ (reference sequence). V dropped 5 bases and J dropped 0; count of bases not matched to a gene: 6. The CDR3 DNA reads TGTGCCAGCAGCCATCCGCTAGCGGGCTCCTACGAGCAGTACTTC. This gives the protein CASSHPLAGSYEQYF. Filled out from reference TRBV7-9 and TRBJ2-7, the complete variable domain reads DTGVSQNPRHKITKRGQNVTFRCDPISEHNRLYWYRQTLGQGPEFLTYFQNEAQLEKSRLLSDRFSAERPKGSFSTLEIQRTEQGDSAMYLCASSHPLAGSYEQYFGPGTRLTVT.

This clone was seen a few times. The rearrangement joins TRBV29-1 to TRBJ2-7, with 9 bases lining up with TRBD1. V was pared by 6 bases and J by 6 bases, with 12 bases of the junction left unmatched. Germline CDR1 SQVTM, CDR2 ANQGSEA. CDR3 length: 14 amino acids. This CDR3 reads CSVRDRVVMGEQYF. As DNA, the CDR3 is TGCAGCGTCAGGGACAGGGTAGTGATGGGCGAGCAGTACTTC.

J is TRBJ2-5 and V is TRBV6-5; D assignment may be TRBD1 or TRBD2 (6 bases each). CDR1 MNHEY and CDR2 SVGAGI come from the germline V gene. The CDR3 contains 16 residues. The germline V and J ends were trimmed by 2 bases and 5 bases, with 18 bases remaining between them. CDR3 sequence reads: CASSYNPGASWETQYF. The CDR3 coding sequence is TGTGCCAGCAGTTACAACCCGGGGGCCAGTTGGGAGACCCAGTACTTC.

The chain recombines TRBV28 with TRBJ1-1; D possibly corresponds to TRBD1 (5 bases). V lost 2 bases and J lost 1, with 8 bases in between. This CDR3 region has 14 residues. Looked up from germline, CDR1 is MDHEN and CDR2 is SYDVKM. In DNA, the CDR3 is TGTGCCAGCAGTTTAGGACACCCGAACACTGAAGCTTTCTTT. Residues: CASSLGHPNTEAFF.